This T cell receptor beta chain is from a study of radiation and T cells in renal cell carcinoma. The wider study: Nephrectomy followed 15 Gy stereotactic body radiation by 4 weeks.

Time point in this sample: blood 2 weeks post-SBRT. Specified treatment: 15 Gy SBRT to primary tumor, nephrectomy 4 weeks later. Radiation-treated patients gave blood at baseline, week 2 and week 4. The assay was immunoSEQ multiplex PCR, and TCRdb's table has in-frame clones only and misses some. The sample lists some 58,000 clones, roughly 72% seen once, with about 7% in the top ten. Findings and limits, study-wide: In blood, top tumor clones expanded by 2 weeks, shrinking by 4.

CDR1 is MNHEY, CDR2 SVGAGI, per germline. The V and J ends lost 5 bases and 0 bases respectively, with 8 bases between them. The CDR3 is made up of 14 amino acids. Points on this clone: What it binds is unknown.

Specimen: blood, collected from a patient whose treatment included radiotherapy and nephrectomy. The source is a man in his fifties or sixties with renal cell carcinoma. The chain recombines TRBV6-5 with TRBJ1-3, with D maybe TRBD1 (5 bases). The chain's CDR3 is CASSRQTSGNTIYF. CDR3 DNA sequence: TGTGCCAGCAGTAGACAGACCTCTGGAAACACCATATATTTT.